This T cell receptor (beta chain) originates from a study of blood T cell repertoires in COVID-19. Study in general: Material from acute and convalescent COVID-19 was sourced from the United States, Italy and Spain. The analysed material was cDNA or gDNA that came from T cells, B-cell-depleted T cells, or PBMCs.

Trimming removed 5 bases from V and 9 bases from J; junction bases left unmatched: 10. CDR1 is KGHSH, CDR2 LQKENI, per germline. CDR3 length: 14 amino acids. Original processing notes: Reference gene primers were amplified, and this amplification served to estimate nucleated cell counts. Profiling relied on immunoSEQ multiplex PCR, and the TCRdb table lists in-frame clones only, not all of them. Clone size and the V and J calls come from that table; the DNA yielded D and trimming. The repertoire consists of some 670,000 clones, with 85% to 90% occurring once and the leading ten covering roughly 0.25%.

The origin of this receptor is a woman younger than 30 with acute or convalescent COVID-19. V and J are TRBV18 and TRBJ2-1; TRBD1 matches at 7 bases. Sequences were obtained from peripheral blood. The DNA of the CDR3 is TGTGCCAGCTCATCTTCGACAGGGCTTAGTGAGCAGTTCTTC. Translation: CASSSSTGLSEQFF.